Following are 24 T cell receptor beta chains from one sample sequenced in a study of blood T cell repertoires in COVID-19. The table came from immunoSEQ multiplex PCR; TCRdb's copy has only in-frame clones and leaves some out. The sample holds over 150,000 clones, just under 85% seen once. The sample was peripheral blood. These receptors originate from a woman aged 55-69 years with acute or convalescent COVID-19.

V and J are TRBV5-5 and TRBJ2-2, with 8 bases that match TRBD1. Germline V lookup: CDR1 SGHKS, CDR2 YYEKEE (reference sequence). The CDR3 has 18 amino acids. The V segment lost 0 bases and the J segment 2 bases; nucleotides outside the gene matches: 9. The CDR3 DNA reads as TGTGCCAGCAGCTTGGAAGGGGTTGACAGGGGAAACACCGGGGAGCTGTTTTTT. This gives the protein CASSLEGVDRGNTGELFF.

In its sample, this clone was seen many times. The chain links TRBV7-9 to TRBJ2-5; D gene unclear. CDR3 length equals 12 residues. Germline values: CDR1 SEHNR, CDR2 FQNEAQ (reference sequence). The germline V and J ends were trimmed by 5 bases and 5 bases, with 9 bases remaining between them. CDR3 bases: TGTGCCAGCAGCCGCCCGGGTGAGACCCAGTACTTC. The encoded protein is CASSRPGETQYF.

The chain combines TRBV28 with TRBJ1-2; 8 positions match TRBD1. V was clipped by 7 bases and J by 8 bases; unmatched bases: 3. The CDR3 has 11 residues. CDR1 is MDHEN and CDR2 is SYDVKM in the germline V gene. CDR3 sequence reads: CASKDRGGYTF. DNA for the CDR3: TGTGCCAGCAAAGACAGGGGAGGCTACACCTTC.

DNA for the CDR3: TGTGCCAGTACCCAGACAGGCCTGCAGCCCCAGCATTTT. As protein: CASTQTGLQPQHF. The rearrangement links TRBV19 to TRBJ1-5; a possible D gene is TRBD1 (6 bases). Germline-derived CDR1 and CDR2 are LNHDA and SQIVND (reference sequence). V shed 7 bases and J shed 7 bases, with 14 bases lying between them. This CDR3 is built from 13 residues. Full variable domain (remainder filled in from reference TRBV19 and TRBJ1-5): DGGITQSPKYLFRKEGQNVTLSCEQNLNHDAMYWYRQDPGQGLRLIYYSQIVNDFQKGDIAEGYSVSREKKESFPLTVTSAQKNPTAFYLCASTQTGLQPQHFGDGTRLSIL.

The V and J genes are TRBV7-9 and TRBJ2-2, with 8 positions matching TRBD2. Germline CDR1 reads SEHNR; CDR2 reads FQNEAQ (reference sequence). The V segment lost 4 bases and the J segment 2 bases; nucleotides outside the gene matches: 6. The CDR3 consists of 16 residues. The CDR3 DNA sequence: TGTGCCAGCAGCTCCCCCCGGGGGGGCAACACCGGGGAGCTGTTTTTT. Protein: CASSSPRGGNTGELFF.

This chain connects TRBV30 to TRBJ2-2; 7 bases are a match to TRBD1. Germline V gene sequence: CDR1 GTSNPN, CDR2 SVGIG (reference sequence). V lost 1 base, J lost 1 base, and 6 bases stayed unmatched. The CDR3 runs 16 residues. The CDR3: CAWSGRGLENTGELFF. CDR3 nucleotides: TGTGCCTGGAGTGGAAGGGGGCTAGAGAACACCGGGGAGCTGTTTTTT.

The CDR3 spells CASSQTERGSTDTQYF. CDR3 bases: TGTGCCAGCAGCCAAACCGAGCGGGGGAGCACAGATACGCAGTATTTT. This chain joins TRBV4-2 and TRBJ2-3; the match to TRBD2 covers 8 bases. Germline CDR1 is LGHNA and CDR2 is YNFKEQ. This CDR3 contains 16 residues. V dropped 2 bases and J dropped 0; count of bases not matched to a gene: 4.

This rearrangement joins TRBV28 to TRBJ1-1; possible D gene TRBD1, 6 bases. The CDR3 loop spans 14 amino acids. Germline assignment: CDR1 MDHEN and CDR2 SYDVKM. Trimming took off 5 bases at V and 1 base at J, with 11 bases between the two ends. The CDR3 sequence: CASSRLQGNTEAFF. The CDR3 bases are TGTGCCAGCAGTCGACTACAGGGGAACACTGAAGCTTTCTTT.

The rearrangement links TRBV7-9 to TRBJ1-4; possible D gene TRBD1, 6 bases. The CDR3 contains 15 residues. CDR1 is SEHNR and CDR2 is FQNEAQ in the germline V gene (reference sequence). With 5 bases removed from V and 8 bases from J, the gap between germline ends came to 18 bases. The DNA for the CDR3 is TGTGCCAGCAGCCGAGAACAGGGTGCCTTAGAAAAACTGTTTTTT. Protein: CASSREQGALEKLFF.

The V gene is TRBV11-2, the J gene TRBJ1-6; D gene uncertain. V lost 2 bases to trimming and J lost 6 bases, with 8 bases between them. Per germline, CDR1 SGHAT and CDR2 FQNNGV. The CDR3 sequence is 14 residues long. The CDR3 is CASSLNFFNSPLHF. The DNA for the CDR3 is TGTGCCAGCAGCTTAAACTTTTTTAATTCACCCCTCCACTTT.

The chain uses TRBV5-1 and TRBJ2-1; the match to TRBD1 covers 11 bases. Germline loops: CDR1 SGHRS, CDR2 YFSETQ. The CDR3 totals 18 residues. V lost 1 base to trimming and J lost 7 bases; unmatched junction nucleotides: 13. Here the CDR3 DNA reads TGCGCCAGCAGCTTGAGGCTAGTGGGGACAGGGGGAGAAAATGAGCAGTTCTTC. It translates to CASSLRLVGTGGENEQFF.

This clone came up a few times. The rearrangement links TRBV5-8 to TRBJ1-6; TRBD1 matches 7 bases. V lost 5 bases and J lost 0; bases outside the gene matches: 8. CDR1 is SGHTS and CDR2 is YDEGEE in the germline V gene. CDR3 length: 17 amino acids. This CDR3 is CASRGDSRSSYNSPLHF. CDR3 bases: TGTGCCAGCAGAGGGGACAGTCGGAGCTCCTATAATTCACCCCTCCACTTT.

As to this clone: Other nucleotide sequences from this sample produce the same CDR3. V and J are TRBV7-9 and TRBJ1-1, with D possibly TRBD1 on 6 matching bases. Trimming stripped 3 bases from V and 1 base from J, with 6 bases between. CDR1 SEHNR and CDR2 FQNEAQ come from the germline V gene (reference sequence). The CDR3 sequence is 13 residues long. The CDR3 region has the DNA TGTGCCAGCAGCTTGGGACAGAACACTGAAGCTTTCTTT. Its protein product is CASSLGQNTEAFF.

The chain uses TRBV19 and TRBJ1-5, with TRBD1 matching over 12 bases. This CDR3 has 18 residues. V was pared by 8 bases and J by 6 bases, with 17 bases of the junction left unmatched. Looked up from germline, CDR1 is LNHDA and CDR2 is SQIVND (reference sequence). CDR3 nucleotide sequence: TGTGCCAGTGGTCCCCTTTCCGGGACAGGGGGCTCGGGTCAGCCCCAGCATTTT. Amino acid sequence: CASGPLSGTGGSGQPQHF.

This rearrangement joins TRBV5-1 to TRBJ1-3, with 8 bases aligning to TRBD1. Trimming removed 2 bases from V and 4 bases from J; junction bases left unmatched: 2. This CDR3 comprises 14 residues. Germline V CDR1 and CDR2: SGHRS, YFSETQ. CDR3: CASSFRTGGNTIYF. The CDR3 DNA is TGCGCCAGCAGCTTCCGGACAGGGGGAAACACCATATATTTT. Full variable domain (rest looked up from reference TRBV5-1 and TRBJ1-3): KAGVTQTPRYLIKTRGQQVTLSCSPISGHRSVSWYQQTPGQGLQFLFEYFSETQRNKGNFPGRFSGRQFSNSRSEMNVSTLELGDSALYLCASSFRTGGNTIYFGEGSWLTVV.

Only one count was recorded for this clone. The V and J genes are TRBV3-1 (or the pseudogene TRBV3-2) and TRBJ2-5, with a weak D call TRBD1 (6 bases). Deletions cut 6 bases from V and 5 bases from J, with 19 bases between. The length of the CDR3 is 15 residues. Germline V CDR1 and CDR2: LGHDT, YNNKEL (reference sequence). CDR3 DNA sequence: TGTGCCAGCAGAGAGCACAGGGACCCCAGGGAGACCCAGTACTTC. Encoded protein: CASREHRDPRETQYF.

This rearrangement joins TRBV21-1 to TRBJ1-2. TRBV21-1 corresponds to a pseudogene. The CDR3 has 12 residues. The CDR3 protein is CASTPITWGYTF. CDR3 sequence (DNA): TGTGCCAGCACCCCCATCACTTGGGGCTACACCTTC.

This clone was observed a single time. The V and J genes are TRBV5-6 and TRBJ1-2, with D possibly being TRBD1 (5 bases). Germline V lookup: CDR1 SGHDT, CDR2 YYEEEE. Trimming stripped 0 bases from V and 4 bases from J, with 19 bases between. There are 17 residues in the CDR3. The DNA for the CDR3 is TGTGCCAGCAGCTTGGCCGGGGGAGGAGATCCCTTCTATGGCTACACCTTC. The encoded protein is CASSLAGGGDPFYGYTF.

The chain combines TRBV27 with TRBJ2-7, with 9 nucleotides matching TRBD1. CDR1 and CDR2 (germline): MNHEY, SMNVEV (reference sequence). V lost 3 bases, J lost 4 bases, and 7 bases stayed unmatched. The CDR3 covers 15 residues. The CDR3 nucleotides are TGTGCCAGCAGTTTGGGACAGGGTGCGGTATACGAGCAGTACGTC. Protein sequence: CASSLGQGAVYEQYV.

The chain couples TRBV2 to TRBJ1-5; D is unresolved. Trimming cost V 7 bases and J 3 bases, with 13 bases left between them. The CDR3 extends over 14 amino acids. Germline CDR1 is SNHLY and CDR2 is FYNNEI. The CDR3 loop is CASKSLGFNQPQHF. CDR3 nucleotides: TGTGCCAGCAAGTCTCTTGGCTTCAATCAGCCCCAGCATTTT.

The chain recombines TRBV29-1 with TRBJ2-2; possibly TRBD1 for D (6 bases). CDR1 and CDR2 from the germline V gene are SQVTM and ANQGSEA. This CDR3 comprises 12 residues. The CDR3 is CSGTPNTGELFF. The CDR3 DNA reads as TGCTCCGGGACACCGAACACCGGGGAGCTGTTTTTT.

The chain employs TRBV7-9 and TRBJ1-3; TRBD1 might be the D (6 bases). Trimming took 5 bases from V and 0 from J, leaving 11 bases between them. Looked up from germline, CDR1 is SEHNR and CDR2 is FQNEAQ (reference sequence). The CDR3 has 15 amino acids. The CDR3 here is CASSGRGGSGNTIYF. CDR3 bases: TGTGCCAGCAGCGGGAGAGGGGGCTCTGGAAACACCATATATTTT.

This clone was detected only a few times. The V call is TRBV6-2 or TRBV6-3, the J call TRBJ1-1; D unclear. Trimming took 4 bases from V and 5 from J, leaving 14 bases between them. Germline CDR1 and CDR2: MNHEY and SVGEGT. The CDR3 loop spans 14 amino acids. In nucleotides, the CDR3 is TGTGCCAGCAGTTTTGGCACGAGGAGGACTGAAGCTTTCTTT. Translating gives CASSFGTRRTEAFF.

This chain links TRBV18 with TRBJ1-1, with TRBD1 matching 8 bases. J lost 0 bases, V lost 5 bases, and 5 bases had no gene match. The CDR3 totals 15 residues. Germline V CDR1 and CDR2: KGHSH, LQKENI. CDR3 sequence (DNA): TGTGCCAGCTCAGCCCGACAGGGGCTGAACACTGAAGCTTTCTTT. Amino acid sequence: CASSARQGLNTEAFF.